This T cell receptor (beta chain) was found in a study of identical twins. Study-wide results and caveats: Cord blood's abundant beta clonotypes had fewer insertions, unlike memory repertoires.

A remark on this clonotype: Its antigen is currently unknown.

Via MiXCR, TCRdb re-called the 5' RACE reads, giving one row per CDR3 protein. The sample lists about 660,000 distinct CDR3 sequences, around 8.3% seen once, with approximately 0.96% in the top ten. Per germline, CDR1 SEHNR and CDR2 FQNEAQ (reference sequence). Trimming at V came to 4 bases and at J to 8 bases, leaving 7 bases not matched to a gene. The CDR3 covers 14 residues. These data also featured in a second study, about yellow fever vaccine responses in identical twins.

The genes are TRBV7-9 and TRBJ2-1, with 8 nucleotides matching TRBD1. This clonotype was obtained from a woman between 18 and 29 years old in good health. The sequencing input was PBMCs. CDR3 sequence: CASSWPDREYEQFF. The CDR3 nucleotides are TGTGCCAGCAGCTGGCCGGACAGGGAATATGAGCAGTTCTTC. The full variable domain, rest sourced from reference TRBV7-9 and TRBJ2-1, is DTGVSQNPRHKITKRGQNVTFRCDPISEHNRLYWYRQTLGQGPEFLTYFQNEAQLEKSRLLSDRFSAERPKGSFSTLEIQRTEQGDSAMYLCASSWPDREYEQFFGPGTRLTVL.